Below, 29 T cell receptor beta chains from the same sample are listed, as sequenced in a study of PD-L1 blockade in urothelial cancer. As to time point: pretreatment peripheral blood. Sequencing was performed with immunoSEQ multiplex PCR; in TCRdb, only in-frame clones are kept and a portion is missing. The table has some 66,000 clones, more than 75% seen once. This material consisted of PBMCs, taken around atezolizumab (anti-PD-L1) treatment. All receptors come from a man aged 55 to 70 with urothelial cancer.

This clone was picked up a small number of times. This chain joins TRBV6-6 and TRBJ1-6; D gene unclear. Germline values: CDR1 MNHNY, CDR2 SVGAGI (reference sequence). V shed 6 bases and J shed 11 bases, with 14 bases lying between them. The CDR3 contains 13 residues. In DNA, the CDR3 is TGTGCCAGCAGGTCCGGACTTCTGGCACCCCTCCACTTT. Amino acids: CASRSGLLAPLHF.

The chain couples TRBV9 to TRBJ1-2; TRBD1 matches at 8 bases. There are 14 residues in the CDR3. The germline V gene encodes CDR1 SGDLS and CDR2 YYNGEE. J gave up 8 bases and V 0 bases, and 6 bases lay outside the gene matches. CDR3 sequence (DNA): TGTGCCAGCAGCGTAGTATCGGACAGGGAAGGCTACACCTTC. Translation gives CASSVVSDREGYTF.

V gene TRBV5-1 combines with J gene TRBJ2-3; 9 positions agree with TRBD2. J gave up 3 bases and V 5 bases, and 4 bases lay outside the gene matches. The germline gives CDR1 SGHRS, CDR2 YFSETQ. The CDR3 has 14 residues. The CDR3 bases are TGCGCCAGCAGTAGGAGCGGGGGGACAGATACGCAGTATTTT. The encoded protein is CASSRSGGTDTQYF.

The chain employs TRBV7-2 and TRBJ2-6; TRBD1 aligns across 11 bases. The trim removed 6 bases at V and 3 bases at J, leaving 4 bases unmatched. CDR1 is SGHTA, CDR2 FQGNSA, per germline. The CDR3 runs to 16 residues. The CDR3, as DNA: TGTGCCAGCAGTGGACAGGGGGCTAGTGGGGCCAACGTCCTGACTTTC. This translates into CASSGQGASGANVLTF. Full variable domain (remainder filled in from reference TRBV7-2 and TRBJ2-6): GAGVSQSPSNKVTEKGKDVELRCDPISGHTALYWYRQSLGQGLEFLIYFQGNSAPDKSGLPSDRFSAERTGGSVSTLTIQRTQQEDSAVYLCASSGQGASGANVLTFGAGSRLTVL.

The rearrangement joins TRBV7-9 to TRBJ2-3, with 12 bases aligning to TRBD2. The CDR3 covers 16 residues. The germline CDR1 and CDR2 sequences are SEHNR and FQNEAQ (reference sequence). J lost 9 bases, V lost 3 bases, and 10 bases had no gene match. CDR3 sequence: CASSLGLAGGLRTQYF. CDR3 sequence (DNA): TGTGCCAGCAGCTTGGGTCTAGCGGGGGGGCTCAGGACGCAGTATTTT.

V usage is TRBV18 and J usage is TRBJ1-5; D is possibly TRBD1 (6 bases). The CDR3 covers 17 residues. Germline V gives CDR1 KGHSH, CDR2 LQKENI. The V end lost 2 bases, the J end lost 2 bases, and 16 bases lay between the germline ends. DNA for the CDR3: TGTGCCAGCTCACCAAGGGTTGGGGGCGAGGGCAATCAGCCCCAGCATTTT. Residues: CASSPRVGGEGNQPQHF.

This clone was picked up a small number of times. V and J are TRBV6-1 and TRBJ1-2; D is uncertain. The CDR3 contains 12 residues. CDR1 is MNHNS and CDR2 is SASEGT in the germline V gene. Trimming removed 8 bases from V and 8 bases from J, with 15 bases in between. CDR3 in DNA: TGTGCCAGCGAGTCGGCGGGTGGCGGCTACACCTTC. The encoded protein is CASESAGGGYTF.

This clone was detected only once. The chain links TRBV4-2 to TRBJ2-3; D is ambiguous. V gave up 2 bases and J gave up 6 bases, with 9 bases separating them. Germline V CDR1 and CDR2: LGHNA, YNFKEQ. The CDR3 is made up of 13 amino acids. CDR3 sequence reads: CASSQTSFDTQYF. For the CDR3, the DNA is TGTGCCAGCAGCCAAACGAGTTTTGATACGCAGTATTTT.

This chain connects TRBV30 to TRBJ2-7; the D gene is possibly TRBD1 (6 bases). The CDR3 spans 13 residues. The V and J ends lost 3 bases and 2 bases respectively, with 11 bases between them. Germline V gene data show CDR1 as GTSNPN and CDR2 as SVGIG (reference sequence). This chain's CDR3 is CAWSQGQTYEQYF. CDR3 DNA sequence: TGTGCCTGGAGCCAGGGGCAAACCTACGAGCAGTACTTC.

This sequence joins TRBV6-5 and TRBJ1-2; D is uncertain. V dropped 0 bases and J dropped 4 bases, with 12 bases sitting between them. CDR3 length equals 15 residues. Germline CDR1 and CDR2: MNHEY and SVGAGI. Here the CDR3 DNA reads TGTGCCAGCAGTTACTCACAGCGGGTTCTCTATGGCTACACCTTC. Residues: CASSYSQRVLYGYTF.

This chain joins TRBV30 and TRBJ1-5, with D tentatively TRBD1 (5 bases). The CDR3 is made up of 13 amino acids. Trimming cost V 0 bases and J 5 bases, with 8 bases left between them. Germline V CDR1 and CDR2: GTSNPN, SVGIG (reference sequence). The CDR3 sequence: CAWSVSGDQPQHF. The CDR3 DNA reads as TGTGCCTGGAGTGTTTCGGGGGATCAGCCCCAGCATTTT.

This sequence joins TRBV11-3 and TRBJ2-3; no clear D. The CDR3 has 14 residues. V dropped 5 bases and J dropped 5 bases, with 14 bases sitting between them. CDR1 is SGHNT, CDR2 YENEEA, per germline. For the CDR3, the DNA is TGTGCCAGCAGCCCCAGCCCCCGACTAGATACGCAGTATTTT. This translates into CASSPSPRLDTQYF.

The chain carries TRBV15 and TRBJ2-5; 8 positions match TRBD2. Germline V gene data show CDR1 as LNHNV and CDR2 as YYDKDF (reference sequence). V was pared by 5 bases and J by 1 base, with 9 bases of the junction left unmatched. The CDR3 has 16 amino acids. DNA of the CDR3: TGTGCCACCAGCGCGTCCGGGGCGGGGGGCCAAGAGACCCAGTACTTC. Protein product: CATSASGAGGQETQYF. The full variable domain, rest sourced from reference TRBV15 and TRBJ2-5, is DAMVIQNPRYQVTQFGKPVTLSCSQTLNHNVMYWYQQKSSQAPKLLFHYYDKDFNNEADTPDNFQSRRPNTSFCFLDIRSPGLGDTAMYLCATSASGAGGQETQYFGPGTRLLVL.

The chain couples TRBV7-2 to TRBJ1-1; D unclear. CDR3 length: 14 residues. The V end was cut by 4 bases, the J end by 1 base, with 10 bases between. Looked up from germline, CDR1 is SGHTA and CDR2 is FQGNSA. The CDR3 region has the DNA TGTGCCAGCAGCTCTCGATACACGAACACTGAAGCTTTCTTT. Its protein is CASSSRYTNTEAFF.

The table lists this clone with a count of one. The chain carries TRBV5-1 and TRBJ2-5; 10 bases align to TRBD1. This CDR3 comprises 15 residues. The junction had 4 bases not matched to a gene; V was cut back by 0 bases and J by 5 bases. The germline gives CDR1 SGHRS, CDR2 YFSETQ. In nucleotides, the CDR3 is TGCGCCAGCAGCTTGGGACAGGGGGCTGGGGAGACCCAGTACTTC. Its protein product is CASSLGQGAGETQYF. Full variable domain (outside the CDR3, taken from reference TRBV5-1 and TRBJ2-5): KAGVTQTPRYLIKTRGQQVTLSCSPISGHRSVSWYQQTPGQGLQFLFEYFSETQRNKGNFPGRFSGRQFSNSRSEMNVSTLELGDSALYLCASSLGQGAGETQYFGPGTRLLVL.

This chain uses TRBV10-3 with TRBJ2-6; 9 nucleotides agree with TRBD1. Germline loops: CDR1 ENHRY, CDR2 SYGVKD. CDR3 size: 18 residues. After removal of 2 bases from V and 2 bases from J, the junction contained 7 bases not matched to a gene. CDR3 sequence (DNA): TGTGCCATCAGTGAGAAATGGACAGGGGATCCTGGGGCCAACGTCCTGACTTTC. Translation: CAISEKWTGDPGANVLTF.

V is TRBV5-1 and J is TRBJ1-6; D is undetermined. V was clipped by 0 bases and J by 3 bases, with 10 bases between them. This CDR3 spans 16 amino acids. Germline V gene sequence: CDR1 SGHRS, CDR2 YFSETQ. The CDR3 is CASSLEVGGYNSPLHF. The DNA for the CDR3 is TGCGCCAGCAGCTTGGAGGTGGGAGGCTATAATTCACCCCTCCACTTT.

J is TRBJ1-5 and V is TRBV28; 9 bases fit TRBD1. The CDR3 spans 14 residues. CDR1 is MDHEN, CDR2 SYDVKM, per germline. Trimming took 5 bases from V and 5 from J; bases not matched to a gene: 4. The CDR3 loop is CASSPGTGHQPQHF. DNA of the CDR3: TGTGCCAGCAGTCCCGGGACAGGGCATCAGCCCCAGCATTTT.

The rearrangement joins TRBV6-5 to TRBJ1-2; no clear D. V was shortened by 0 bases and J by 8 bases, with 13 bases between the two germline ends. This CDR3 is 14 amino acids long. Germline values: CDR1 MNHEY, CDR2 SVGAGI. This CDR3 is CASSYSPRGGGYTF. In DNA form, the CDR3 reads TGTGCCAGCAGTTACTCCCCCCGCGGTGGCGGCTACACCTTC.

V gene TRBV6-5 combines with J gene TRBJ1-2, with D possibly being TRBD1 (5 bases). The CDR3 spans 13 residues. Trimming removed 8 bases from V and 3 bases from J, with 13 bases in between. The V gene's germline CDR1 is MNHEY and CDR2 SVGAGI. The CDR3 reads CASLGAGYYGYTF. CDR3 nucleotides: TGTGCCAGCTTAGGGGCAGGCTACTATGGCTACACCTTC.

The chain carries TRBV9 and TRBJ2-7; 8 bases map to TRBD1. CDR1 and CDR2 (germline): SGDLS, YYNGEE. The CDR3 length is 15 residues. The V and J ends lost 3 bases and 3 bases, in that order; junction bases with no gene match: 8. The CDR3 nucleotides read TGTGCCAGCAGCGCGAACGACAGGGGATACTACGAGCAGTACTTC. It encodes CASSANDRGYYEQYF.

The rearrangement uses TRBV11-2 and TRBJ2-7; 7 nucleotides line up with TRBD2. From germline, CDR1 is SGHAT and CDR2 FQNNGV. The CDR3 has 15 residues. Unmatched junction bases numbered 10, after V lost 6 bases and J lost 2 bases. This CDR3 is CASRAIGGTPYEQYF. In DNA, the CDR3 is TGTGCCAGCAGAGCGATCGGGGGGACCCCCTACGAGCAGTACTTC.

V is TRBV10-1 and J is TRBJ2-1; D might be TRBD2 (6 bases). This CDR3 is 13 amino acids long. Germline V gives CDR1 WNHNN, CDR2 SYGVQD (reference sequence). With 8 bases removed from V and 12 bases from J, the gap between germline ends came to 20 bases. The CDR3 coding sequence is TGCGCCAGCTCCACTTACCCCGGGACTGGGCAGTTCTTC. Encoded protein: CASSTYPGTGQFF.

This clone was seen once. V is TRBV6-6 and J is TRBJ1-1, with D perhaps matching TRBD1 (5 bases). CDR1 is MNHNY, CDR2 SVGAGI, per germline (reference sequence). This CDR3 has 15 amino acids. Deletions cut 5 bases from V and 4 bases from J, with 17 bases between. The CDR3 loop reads CASSSGDARFTEAFF. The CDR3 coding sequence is TGTGCCAGCAGTAGCGGGGACGCAAGGTTCACTGAAGCTTTCTTT.

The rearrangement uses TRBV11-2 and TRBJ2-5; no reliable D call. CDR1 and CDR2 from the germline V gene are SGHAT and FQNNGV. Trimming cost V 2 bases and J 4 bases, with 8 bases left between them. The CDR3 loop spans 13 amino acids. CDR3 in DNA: TGTGCCAGCAGCTTACAGATCTTAGAGACCCAGTACTTC. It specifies CASSLQILETQYF.

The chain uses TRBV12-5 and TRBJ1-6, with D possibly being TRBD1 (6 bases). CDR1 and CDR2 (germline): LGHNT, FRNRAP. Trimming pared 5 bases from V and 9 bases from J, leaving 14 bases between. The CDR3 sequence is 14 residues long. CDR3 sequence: CASGPGVYGSPLHF. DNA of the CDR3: TGTGCTAGTGGTCCAGGGGTTTATGGTTCACCCCTCCACTTT.

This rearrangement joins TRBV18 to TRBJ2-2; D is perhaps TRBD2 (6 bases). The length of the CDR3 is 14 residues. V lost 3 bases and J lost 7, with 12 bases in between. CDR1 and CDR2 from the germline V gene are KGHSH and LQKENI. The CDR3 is CASSPLGGIGELFF. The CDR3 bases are TGTGCCAGCTCACCCCTCGGGGGAATCGGGGAGCTGTTTTTT.

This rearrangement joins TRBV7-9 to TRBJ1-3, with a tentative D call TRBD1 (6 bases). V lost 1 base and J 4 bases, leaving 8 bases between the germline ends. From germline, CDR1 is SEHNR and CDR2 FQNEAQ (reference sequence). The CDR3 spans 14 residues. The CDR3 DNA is TGTGCCAGCAGCTTAGGACAGGAGGGAAACACCATATATTTT. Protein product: CASSLGQEGNTIYF.

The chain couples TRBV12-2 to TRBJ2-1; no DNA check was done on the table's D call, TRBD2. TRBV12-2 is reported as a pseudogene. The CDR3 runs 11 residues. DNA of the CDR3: TGTGCAAGTCGCTGGAGCTATGAGCAGTTCTTC. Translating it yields CASRWSYEQFF.